The subject of this entry is one T cell receptor (beta chain). Antigen unknown. The entry originates in a study of cytomegalovirus exposure and HLA in healthy donors. The V and J ends lost 1 base and 6 bases, in that order; junction bases with no gene match: 3. In germline, CDR1 is GTSNPN, CDR2 SVGIG (reference sequence). This CDR3 contains 14 residues. The study, taken as a whole, reports: Donors belonging to an Asian-associated ancestry cluster reportedly showed fewer N-insertions in productive TCRs than the 666-donor mean, according to what a later analysis found. Most TCR sequences were seen very rarely across donors, but some public TCRs occurred in many. A later analysis showed TCR association rates differing by HLA locus, peaking at DRB1 and lowest at HLA-C. Most likely, a cluster of highly shared sequence variants arose as a sequencing artifact.

The PCR was carried out with 60 Vbeta primers and 13 Jbeta primers. Clones were sequenced by immunoSEQ multiplex PCR, and TCRdb holds only the in-frame ones, with some missing. The data hold about 200,000 clones, with around four fifths observed a single time. The chain joins TRBV30 to TRBJ2-7; 13 bases fit TRBD2. The sequenced sample was PBMCs. The clonotype was recovered from a woman in her thirties or forties in good health and CMV-seronegative. The CDR3 here is CAWSGLAGGSEQYF. CDR3 bases: TGTGCCTGGAGTGGACTAGCGGGAGGCTCCGAGCAGTACTTC.